This T cell receptor (beta chain) was retrieved from a study of cytomegalovirus exposure and HLA in healthy donors. Broader study findings: In vitro experiments confirmed that a few CMV-associated chains were specific for CMV antigens. Reportedly, fewer N-insertions than the roughly 690-donor mean appeared in an Asian-associated ancestry cluster in a later analysis.

Comment on this clone: Its antigen is not known.

The germline gives CDR1 SGHRS, CDR2 YFSETQ. V lost 6 bases, J lost 0 bases, and 12 bases lay in between. The CDR3 is 14 amino acids. This PCR relied on a set of 60 Vbeta primers and 13 Jbeta primers. Produced via immunoSEQ multiplex PCR; TCRdb's table is partial and in-frame only. The repertoire has 140,000 or so clones, 76% of them found once; the top ten carry over 1.5%. The TCR comes from a man in his forties in good health and CMV-seronegative. The V gene is TRBV5-1, the J gene TRBJ1-1, with D possibly TRBD1 on 6 matching bases. Sequencing was performed on PBMCs. CDR3 protein: CASNTGTVNTEAFF. The CDR3 region has the DNA TGCGCCAGCAACACAGGGACCGTGAACACTGAAGCTTTCTTT.